Listed below are T cell receptor beta chains from one sample, sequenced in a study of blood T cell repertoires in COVID-19. The assay was immunoSEQ multiplex PCR, and TCRdb's table has in-frame clones only and misses some. The sample lists roughly 200,000 clones, approximately 82% occurring once. The specimen was peripheral blood. The receptors stem from a man aged 35-49 years with active or convalescent COVID-19. The CDR3 runs from the conserved cysteine through the conserved F or W.

TRBV6-5,TRBJ2-2,CASSLIPGAGELFF
TRBV30,TRBJ1-1,CAWRNSGHPLAFF
TRBV30,TRBJ2-1,CACAGTNDNEQFF
TRBV30,TRBJ1-3,CAWSVLARLSGNTIYF
TRBV7-8,TRBJ1-2,CASSLGSMGGGYTF
TRBV18,TRBJ2-7,CASSLQGELYEQYF
TRBV28,TRBJ2-3,CASSLVGRGHTDTQYF
TRBV28,TRBJ1-5,CASSRGDRASQPQHF
TRBV11-3,TRBJ1-1,CASSLGATGMNTEAFF
TRBV10-3,TRBJ1-1,CAISESGARGTEAFF
TRBV28,TRBJ1-5,CASSLNNQPQHF
TRBV6-5,TRBJ1-5,CASSYSVQTPQPQHF
TRBV19,TRBJ2-2,CASSRQSGGSQTGELFF
TRBV6-5,TRBJ1-2,CASSYESGQGYGYTF
TRBV13,TRBJ2-1,CASSSTGGGYNEQFF
TRBV15,TRBJ2-1,CATSRERLAANEQFF
TRBV18,TRBJ1-1,CASSPTGAEKHTEAFF
TRBV6-5,TRBJ1-2,CASSPASTGEFGYTF
TRBV5-1,TRBJ1-4,CASSLGQINEKLFF
TRBV5-1,TRBJ1-5,CASSLAGGGNQPQHF
TRBV7-2,TRBJ1-2,CASSLRWRGYTF
TRBV7-3,TRBJ2-2,CASSSGSGGAAGELFF
TRBV7-9,TRBJ2-1,CASSSPGGEQFF
TRBV18,TRBJ2-2,CASSPALGGASNTGELFF
TRBV19,TRBJ2-6,CASKTAAGANVLTF
TRBV4-1,TRBJ1-1,CASSQRQGYTEAFF
TRBV15,TRBJ1-5,CATRSTGVGTNQPQHF
TRBV5-6,TRBJ1-3,CASSFGANSGNTIYF
TRBV7-9,TRBJ1-1,CASSLASGNTEAFF
TRBV13,TRBJ1-2,CASSSTGTGFYGYTF
TRBV7-2,TRBJ1-5,CASSFGQGLNQPQHF
TRBV28,TRBJ1-2,CASRRGQNYGYTF
TRBV19,TRBJ2-1,CASSPRTGGHNEQFF
TRBV20-1,TRBJ1-1,CSARDRFEAFF
TRBV24-1,TRBJ1-3,CATSASGSGNTIYF
TRBV6-2/TRBV6-3,TRBJ2-3,CASSSSGRARDTQYF
TRBV7-2,TRBJ1-6,CASSLQGFNSPLHF
TRBV29-1,TRBJ1-1,CSVGLQGGMNTEAFF
TRBV27,TRBJ1-2,CASSKDSNYGYTF
TRBV25-1,TRBJ1-3,CASSGRIGTGVGNTIYF
TRBV4-1,TRBJ1-2,CASSQDRGGITGYTF
TRBV5-1,TRBJ1-2,CASTFGGSANYGYTF